Below, 28 T cell receptor beta chains from the same sample are listed, as sequenced in a study of cytotoxic CD8 clonotypes in ibrutinib-treated CLL (dated by TCRdb to about 2021). The library was prepared using the immunoSEQ multiplex PCR assay. The source is immuneACCESS, and TCRdb retained only in-frame sequences with V and J called. Part of the clones is not carried over; for the studies checked, unresolved V genes explain less than half of this, and the remainder is unexplained. Within this sample are 20,000 to 25,000 clones, with over 65% of them counted one time only. In total, the top ten clones hold under 30% of the sample. The material was PBMCs, obtained before ibrutinib treatment. The receptors derive from a human donor with chronic lymphocytic leukemia.

The J gene is TRBJ2-1, the V gene TRBV6-5; possible D gene TRBD2, 6 bases. Looked up from germline, CDR1 is MNHEY and CDR2 is SVGAGI. The CDR3 spans 13 residues. V was trimmed by 6 bases and J by 6 bases, leaving 12 bases between them. The CDR3 DNA reads TGTGCCAGCAGATTGTTGGGGGGCAATGAGCAGTTCTTC. This sequence encodes CASRLLGGNEQFF.

This clone was seen a few times. The rearrangement uses TRBV2 and TRBJ1-1; no clear D. With 3 bases removed from V and 1 base from J, the gap between germline ends came to 12 bases. From germline, CDR1 is SNHLY and CDR2 FYNNEI. This CDR3 comprises 15 residues. CDR3 region: CASSEISWGNTEAFF. The CDR3 region has the DNA TGTGCCAGCAGTGAGATATCGTGGGGGAACACTGAAGCTTTCTTT.

The chain joins TRBV7-9 to TRBJ2-5; 10 bases fit TRBD2. This CDR3 is built from 17 residues. The junction had 12 bases not matched to a gene; V was cut back by 3 bases and J by 5 bases. Looked up from germline, CDR1 is SEHNR and CDR2 is FQNEAQ (reference sequence). CDR3 bases: TGTGCCAGCAGCTTTGGGACTAGCGACAGTGTTAGGGAGACCCAGTACTTC. This encodes CASSFGTSDSVRETQYF.

This clone was found a few times. The chain couples TRBV4-2 to TRBJ2-5; D may be TRBD1 (6 bases). The CDR3 has 13 amino acids. The V end was cut by 5 bases, the J end by 2 bases, with 9 bases between. Germline V gene sequence: CDR1 LGHNA, CDR2 YNFKEQ. The CDR3 sequence: CASSTGTQETQYF. The CDR3 bases are TGTGCCAGCAGCACCGGGACACAAGAGACCCAGTACTTC.

This clone was detected only a few times. The rearrangement joins TRBV5-6 to TRBJ2-5; 10 nucleotides agree with TRBD1. The length of the CDR3 is 15 residues. Germline assignment: CDR1 SGHDT and CDR2 YYEEEE. Trimming removed 2 bases from V and 5 bases from J; junction bases left unmatched: 6. This CDR3 is CASSFGDRGWETQYF. The CDR3 DNA sequence: TGTGCCAGCAGCTTTGGGGACAGGGGCTGGGAGACCCAGTACTTC.

The genes are TRBV28 and TRBJ2-1, with TRBD1 matching 9 bases. The CDR3 loop spans 16 amino acids. CDR1 and CDR2 (germline): MDHEN, SYDVKM. V was pared by 0 bases and J by 4 bases, with 4 bases of the junction left unmatched. CDR3 residues: CASSLWGDRVYNEQFF. The CDR3, as DNA: TGTGCCAGCAGTTTATGGGGGGACAGGGTTTACAATGAGCAGTTCTTC. Using reference TRBV28 and TRBJ2-1 for the parts outside the CDR3, the full variable domain is DVKVTQSSRYLVKRTGEKVFLECVQDMDHENMFWYRQDPGLGLRLIYFSYDVKMKEKGDIPEGYSVSREKKERFSLILESASTNQTSMYLCASSLWGDRVYNEQFFGPGTRLTVL.

V gene TRBV5-1 combines with J gene TRBJ2-2; unclear D gene. Germline values: CDR1 SGHRS, CDR2 YFSETQ. Trimming took off 5 bases at V and 0 bases at J, with 8 bases between the two ends. The CDR3 covers 14 residues. The CDR3, as DNA: TGCGCCAGCAGGGAGCAGCCGAACACCGGGGAGCTGTTTTTT. Encoded protein: CASREQPNTGELFF.

V and J are TRBV28 and TRBJ2-1, with 8 nucleotides matching TRBD1. The CDR3 sequence is 15 residues long. V lost 5 bases, J lost 5 bases, and 8 bases stayed unmatched. Germline lookup yields CDR1 MDHEN and CDR2 SYDVKM. CDR3 sequence: CASSPRTGWDNEQFF. For the CDR3, the DNA is TGTGCCAGCAGTCCCAGGACAGGGTGGGACAATGAGCAGTTCTTC.

The CDR3 loop reads CASCSGIAQPQHF. The CDR3 nucleotides are TGTGCCAGCTGTTCGGGGATTGCCCAGCCCCAGCATTTT. The chain has TRBV6-6 and TRBJ1-5; D remains unclear. Trimming left V 8 bases short and J 7 bases short, with 15 bases between. The CDR3 has 13 residues. The V gene's germline CDR1 is MNHNY and CDR2 SVGAGI (reference sequence).

This chain joins TRBV7-2 and TRBJ2-3; 9 bases fit TRBD2. The CDR3 is made up of 17 amino acids. J lost 2 bases, V lost 0 bases, and 6 bases had no gene match. Germline V lookup: CDR1 SGHTA, CDR2 FQGNSA. The CDR3 loop reads CASSLAGLAGYTDTQYF. Written as DNA, the CDR3 is TGTGCCAGCAGCTTAGCCGGGCTAGCGGGGTACACAGATACGCAGTATTTT.

This clone came up once. The chain is built from TRBV7-9 and TRBJ2-7; the D call may be TRBD1 or TRBD2 (5 bases each). Germline loops: CDR1 SEHNR, CDR2 FQNEAQ (reference sequence). V lost 0 bases and J lost 5, with 8 bases in between. This CDR3 contains 13 residues. CDR3 sequence reads: CASSLARGDEQYF. In DNA form, the CDR3 reads TGTGCCAGCAGCTTAGCGAGGGGTGACGAGCAGTACTTC.

This clone came up once. The J gene is TRBJ1-1, the V gene TRBV30; TRBD1 matches at 10 bases. Looked up from germline, CDR1 is GTSNPN and CDR2 is SVGIG (reference sequence). This CDR3 comprises 15 residues. The V gene end was trimmed by 3 bases and the J gene end by 4 bases; junction bases not matched to a gene: 8. The CDR3 loop reads CAWRTPTGGITEAFF. In DNA, the CDR3 is TGTGCCTGGAGAACCCCGACAGGGGGCATCACTGAAGCTTTCTTT.

V usage is TRBV6-1 and J usage is TRBJ1-4; D is unclear. There are 13 residues in the CDR3. Trimming pared 2 bases from V and 10 bases from J, leaving 11 bases between. CDR1 is MNHNS and CDR2 is SASEGT in the germline V gene. CDR3 sequence (DNA): TGTGCCAGCAGTGAAAGGTCTTATGGAAAACTGTTTTTT. Protein product: CASSERSYGKLFF.

The chain couples TRBV18 to TRBJ1-5, with D uncertain. Per the germline V gene, CDR1 is KGHSH and CDR2 is LQKENI. V dropped 6 bases and J dropped 0 bases, with 12 bases sitting between them. The CDR3 covers 15 residues. The CDR3 DNA follows: TGTGCCAGCTCCCAGGACGGAAATAGCAATCAGCCCCAGCATTTT. Translation: CASSQDGNSNQPQHF.

The J gene is TRBJ1-5, the V gene TRBV19, with D maybe TRBD1 (6 bases). The CDR3 runs 16 residues. V was pared by 3 bases and J by 4 bases, with 16 bases between. The V gene's germline CDR1 is LNHDA and CDR2 SQIVND (reference sequence). The CDR3 here is CASSILAGAGNQPQHF. The CDR3 DNA is TGTGCCAGTAGTATTTTGGCGGGGGCCGGGAATCAGCCCCAGCATTTT.

This clone has only one observation. V usage is TRBV11-2 and J usage is TRBJ1-3, with TRBD1 identical over 10 bases. Per the germline V gene, CDR1 is SGHAT and CDR2 is FQNNGV. CDR3 length: 17 amino acids. The ends lost 5 bases at V and 4 bases at J; junction bases unmatched: 11. The CDR3 DNA follows: TGTGCCAGCAGCCGCGTATCGACAGGGGGCCTCGGAAACACCATATATTTT. Protein sequence: CASSRVSTGGLGNTIYF.

The chain joins TRBV6-5 to TRBJ1-1; D may be TRBD1 (5 bases). V was trimmed by 2 bases and J by 3 bases, leaving 13 bases between them. CDR3 length equals 15 residues. Per the germline V gene, CDR1 is MNHEY and CDR2 is SVGAGI. The CDR3: CASSYRTGGDTEAFF. The CDR3 DNA reads as TGTGCCAGCAGTTACCGGACGGGGGGTGACACTGAAGCTTTCTTT.

V gene TRBV7-3 combines with J gene TRBJ2-1; TRBD2 is a possible D gene (6 bases). This CDR3 is built from 17 residues. CDR1 and CDR2 from the germline V gene are SGHTA and FQGTGA. V lost 4 bases to trimming and J lost 5 bases, with 21 bases between them. The CDR3 DNA is TGTGCCAGCAGCTCGACCCGCGGGGTCGCCCCCCACAATGAGCAGTTCTTC. Its translation: CASSSTRGVAPHNEQFF.

CDR3 region: CAISEGAGGHLNEQFF. DNA for the CDR3: TGTGCCATCAGTGAGGGGGCGGGAGGGCATCTCAATGAGCAGTTCTTC. This rearrangement joins TRBV10-3 to TRBJ2-1, with 9 bases aligning to TRBD2. V shed 2 bases, J shed 6 bases, and the junction held 8 bases outside the gene matches. Germline V gene lookup returns CDR1 ENHRY and CDR2 SYGVKD. The CDR3 sequence is 16 residues long.

V usage is TRBV11-2 and J usage is TRBJ2-7, with 7 nucleotides matching TRBD1. The germline gives CDR1 SGHAT, CDR2 FQNNGV. The CDR3 has 17 amino acids. Trimming cost V 0 bases and J 2 bases; bases outside gene matches: 10. CDR3 residues: CASSLERQGRTPYEQYF. CDR3 DNA: TGTGCCAGCAGCTTAGAAAGACAGGGTCGGACCCCCTACGAGCAGTACTTC. Complete variable domain (other parts from reference TRBV11-2 and TRBJ2-7): EAGVAQSPRYKIIEKRQSVAFWCNPISGHATLYWYQQILGQGPKLLIQFQNNGVVDDSQLPKDRFSAERLKGVDSTLKIQPAKLEDSAVYLCASSLERQGRTPYEQYFGPGTRLTVT.

The count of this clone is one. The chain carries TRBV15 and TRBJ2-1, with D unresolved. Between the trimmed V and J ends, which lost 0 bases and 4 bases, there was a span of 10 bases. Germline V gene data show CDR1 as LNHNV and CDR2 as YYDKDF (reference sequence). The CDR3 is 15 residues long. The CDR3 sequence: CATSREERVYNEQFF. Written as DNA, the CDR3 is TGTGCCACCAGCAGAGAGGAGCGAGTGTACAATGAGCAGTTCTTC.

The V and J genes are TRBV30 and TRBJ2-7; D is possibly TRBD1 (6 bases). The CDR3 sequence is 11 residues long. Germline V gene sequence: CDR1 GTSNPN, CDR2 SVGIG (reference sequence). Trimming left V 6 bases short and J 4 bases short, with 10 bases between. CDR3 amino acids: CACSRGYEQYF. CDR3 DNA sequence: TGTGCCTGCAGCAGGGGTTACGAGCAGTACTTC. The variable domain in full, with the rest retrieved from reference TRBV30 and TRBJ2-7, is SQTIHQWPATLVQPVGSPLSLECTVEGTSNPNLYWYRQAAGRGLQLLFYSVGIGQISSEVPQNLSASRPQDRQFILSSKKLLLSDSGFYLCACSRGYEQYFGPGTRLTVT.

V usage is TRBV27 and J usage is TRBJ1-5, with D perhaps TRBD1 (5 bases). V lost 3 bases to trimming and J lost 3 bases, with 9 bases between them. There are 14 residues in the CDR3. Germline CDR1 reads MNHEY; CDR2 reads SMNVEV (reference sequence). The CDR3 loop reads CASSLRGNNQPQHF. As DNA, the CDR3 is TGTGCCAGCAGTTTGCGGGGGAACAATCAGCCCCAGCATTTT.

The J gene is TRBJ2-3, the V gene TRBV7-2; no definite D call. V gave up 5 bases and J gave up 2 bases, with 14 bases separating them. The CDR3 sequence is 15 residues long. The V gene's germline CDR1 is SGHTA and CDR2 FQGNSA. The CDR3 coding sequence is TGTGCCAGCAGCCCCGGGCCCGACCCCACAGATACGCAGTATTTT. Residues: CASSPGPDPTDTQYF.

V gene TRBV27 combines with J gene TRBJ2-6; D remains unclear. The CDR3 covers 14 residues. CDR1 and CDR2 from the germline V gene are MNHEY and SMNVEV (reference sequence). Between the trimmed V and J ends, which lost 4 bases and 3 bases, there was a span of 7 bases. As DNA, the CDR3 is TGTGCCAGCAGTTGGGTCGTTGGGGCCAACGTCCTGACTTTC. It specifies CASSWVVGANVLTF.

This chain joins TRBV11-2 and TRBJ2-7, with D unclear. Germline CDR1 reads SGHAT; CDR2 reads FQNNGV. The CDR3 runs 15 residues. V lost 1 base, J lost 2 bases, and 12 bases lay in between. Here the CDR3 reads CASSLGISRTYEQYF. The CDR3 DNA is TGTGCCAGCAGCTTAGGGATTAGCAGGACCTACGAGCAGTACTTC.

A few counts support this clone. CDR3 coding DNA: TGTGCCAGCAGCTTACGGCCCAACTATGGCTACACCTTC. As protein: CASSLRPNYGYTF. The chain joins TRBV9 to TRBJ1-2; D remains ambiguous. The CDR3 length is 13 residues. Trimming took 4 bases from V and 2 from J, leaving 9 bases between them. Germline CDR1 reads SGDLS; CDR2 reads YYNGEE.

The chain joins TRBV5-1 to TRBJ2-2; no reliable D call. Germline V gives CDR1 SGHRS, CDR2 YFSETQ. The length of the CDR3 is 15 residues. Trimming took 1 base from V and 2 from J, leaving 9 bases between them. The CDR3 protein is CASSLLEDNTGELFF. The CDR3 coding sequence is TGCGCCAGCAGCTTGCTGGAAGATAACACCGGGGAGCTGTTTTTT.